The clone carrying this T cell receptor (beta chain) was counted between two and nine times. The time point: newly diagnosed GD, antithyroid drugs for less than 3 months. Extracted PBMC RNA gave rise to the TCR library. Patient provenance is recorded as an endocrinology department in Xi'an, China. The data originate from a study of regulatory T cells in long-lasting Graves disease. Arm-PCR of CDR3 regions and iRepertoire HTBI primers were used to build TCR beta libraries. TCRdb itself ran the multiplex PCR reads through MiXCR, one entry per CDR3 protein. Of hundreds of thousands of distinct CDR3 sequences detected, 16% appear once; the ten largest clones hold less than 35%. The V end lost 0 bases, the J end lost 7 bases, and 8 bases lay between the germline ends. The CDR3 sequence is 14 residues long. Germline V gene sequence: CDR1 SGDLS, CDR2 YYNGEE. The same data also contributed to another study, on T cells in Graves' hyperthyroidism and ophthalmopathy.

This chain connects TRBV9 to TRBJ1-6, with TRBD1 as a possible D gene (5 bases). The receptor comes from a man aged 35 to 55 with Graves disease. Sequenced material: peripheral blood mononuclear cells (PBMCs), taken at new diagnosis, from a patient treated with antithyroid drugs. The CDR3 DNA reads TGTGCCAGCAGCGTAGAGCCAGGGAATTCACCCCTCCACTTT. Its translation is CASSVEPGNSPLHF.